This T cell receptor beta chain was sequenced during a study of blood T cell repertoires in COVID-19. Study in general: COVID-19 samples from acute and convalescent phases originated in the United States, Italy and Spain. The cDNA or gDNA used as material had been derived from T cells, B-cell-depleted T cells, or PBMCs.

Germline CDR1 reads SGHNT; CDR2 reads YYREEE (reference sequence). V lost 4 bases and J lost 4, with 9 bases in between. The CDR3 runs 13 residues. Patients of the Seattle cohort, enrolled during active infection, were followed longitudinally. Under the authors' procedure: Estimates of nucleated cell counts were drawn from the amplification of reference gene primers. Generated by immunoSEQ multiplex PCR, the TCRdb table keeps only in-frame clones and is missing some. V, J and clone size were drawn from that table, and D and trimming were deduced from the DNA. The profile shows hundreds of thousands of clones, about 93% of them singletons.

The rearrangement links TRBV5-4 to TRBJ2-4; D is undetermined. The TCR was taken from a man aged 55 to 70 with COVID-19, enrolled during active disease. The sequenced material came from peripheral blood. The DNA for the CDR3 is TGTGCCAGCAGCCGTGAGGAAAAAAACATTCAGTACTTC. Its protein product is CASSREEKNIQYF.